This entry describes one T cell receptor (beta chain). Antigen unknown. The data are from a study of T-cell reconstitution after alpha-beta-depleted transplantation in children. Study-wide results and limits: Hyperexpanded clones declined; after one year, newly produced T cells mostly supplied diversity.

This sample's TCRbeta library carried unique molecular identifier barcodes. One entry per CDR3 protein results from TCRdb running MiXCR on the PCR reads. The data contain 610,000 or so distinct CDR3 sequences, 25% to 30% of them singletons. The source is a boy less than two years old with Wiskott-Aldrich syndrome, due to receive a stem cell transplant. The sample in question was PBMCs, obtained before TCRalphabeta/CD19-depleted stem cell transplant.

CDR3 in amino acids: CACGDPANYGYTF. CDR3 DNA: TGTGCCTGCGGGGACCCAGCTAACTATGGCTACACCTTC. The V and J genes are TRBV30 and TRBJ1-2; D perhaps matches TRBD1 (5 bases). V lost 6 bases to trimming and J lost 0 bases, with 11 bases between them. CDR3 length equals 13 residues. CDR1 is GTSNPN and CDR2 is SVGIG in the germline V gene (reference sequence).